This T cell receptor (beta chain) was identified in a study of tissue T cells after allogeneic stem cell transplantation. The V gene end was trimmed by 4 bases and the J gene end by 2 bases; junction bases not matched to a gene: 1. The CDR3 length is 15 residues. The germline V gene encodes CDR1 LGHDT and CDR2 YNNKQL (reference sequence). The study, taken as a whole, reports: Some tissue clones might be persisting host cells; their alloreactivity or antigen specificity was not determined.

This clone occurred a few times. Its antigen remains unknown. These gene names are mouse names. The CDR3 end is not reached by the read, which stops 1 residue before it; the germline J gene fills it in. Regarding time point: mouse harvest day 7 after allogeneic transplant. The graft held 10^6 splenic CD5+ T cells and 10^7 T-cell-depleted bone marrow cells. Using immunoSEQ multiplex PCR, the repertoire was profiled, and TCRdb retains in-frame clones only, with some absent. The data hold 8,500 to 9,000 clones, with less than 55% observed a single time. Sequenced material: skin. The sequence came from a female BALB/c mouse given C57BL/6 T cells with graft-versus-host disease after an allogeneic hematopoietic cell transplant. This rearrangement joins TRBV4 to TRBJ2-2; 10 nucleotides agree with TRBD2. CDR3 region: CASSLDWGNTGQLYF. The CDR3 bases that were read are TGTGCCAGCAGCTTGGACTGGGGGAACACCGGGCAGCTCTAC. The whole variable domain, filled in from reference TRBV4 and TRBJ2-2, reads ETAVFQTPNYHVTQVGNEVSFNCKQTLGHDTMYWYKQDSKKLLKIMFSYNNKQLIVNETVPRRFSPQSSDKAHLNLRIKSVEPEDSAVYLCASSLDWGNTGQLYFGEGSKLTVL.